The 29 T cell receptor beta chains below were found in one sample sequenced in a study of OX40 agonist ivuxolimab in advanced cancers. The method was immunoSEQ multiplex PCR; TCRdb's version includes in-frame clones alone and lacks a portion of them. This table has just over 95,000 clones, 90% appearing once. This specimen consisted of CD4+ or CD8+ T cells sorted from blood, obtained in a trial of the OX40 agonist ivuxolimab. Receptors originate from an adult with an advanced solid tumor such as melanoma, head and neck, liver or kidney cancer.

The table lists this clone with a few counts. The chain carries TRBV29-1 and TRBJ2-7; tentatively, D is TRBD1 (5 bases). The CDR3 length is 13 residues. Trimming pared 4 bases from V and 5 bases from J, leaving 15 bases between. The germline gives CDR1 SQVTM, CDR2 ANQGSEA. Here the CDR3 DNA reads TGCAGCGTTGCGGGCAGGGTTCATCACGAGCAGTACTTC. It translates to CSVAGRVHHEQYF.

The V and J genes are TRBV5-5 and TRBJ2-2; D is perhaps TRBD2 (7 bases). In germline, CDR1 is SGHKS, CDR2 YYEKEE (reference sequence). Between the trimmed V and J ends, which lost 2 bases and 6 bases, there was a span of 8 bases. The CDR3 length is 13 residues. The CDR3 sequence: CASSFGGPGELFF. Here the CDR3 DNA reads TGTGCCAGCAGCTTCGGGGGGCCCGGGGAGCTGTTTTTT.

V usage is TRBV6-1 and J usage is TRBJ2-1; D call uncertain. V was clipped by 1 base and J by 6 bases, with 10 bases between them. Germline CDR1 reads MNHNS; CDR2 reads SASEGT. This CDR3 has 14 amino acids. CDR3 in DNA: TGTGCCAGCAGTGAAGTCGCAAAGAGCAATGAGCAGTTCTTC. It encodes CASSEVAKSNEQFF.

J is TRBJ2-3 and V is TRBV5-1, with D perhaps TRBD2 (6 bases). Per germline, CDR1 SGHRS and CDR2 YFSETQ. Between the trimmed V and J ends, which lost 0 bases and 1 base, there was a span of 12 bases. The CDR3 contains 16 residues. The CDR3 nucleotides are TGCGCCAGCAGCTTGGCGGCGGGGCTTCGCACAGATACGCAGTATTTT. This gives the protein CASSLAAGLRTDTQYF.

The V gene is TRBV7-2, the J gene TRBJ2-2, with TRBD1 matching 7 bases. Germline loops: CDR1 SGHTA, CDR2 FQGNSA. The CDR3 runs 14 residues. V was clipped by 6 bases and J by 5 bases; unmatched bases: 6. DNA of the CDR3: TGTGCCAGCAGGTTACAGGGGCCAACCGGGGAGCTGTTTTTT. Translation: CASRLQGPTGELFF.

The CDR3 DNA follows: TGCGCCAGCAGTGCCGCGACAGGCCGAGAGACCCAGTACTTC. This codes for CASSAATGRETQYF. This rearrangement joins TRBV10-1 to TRBJ2-5; D perhaps matches TRBD1 (6 bases). Germline V gene data show CDR1 as WNHNN and CDR2 as SYGVQD (reference sequence). This CDR3 contains 14 residues. V lost 4 bases, J lost 4 bases, and 13 bases lay in between.

The V gene is TRBV5-4, the J gene TRBJ2-7; 11 nucleotides match TRBD2. Germline V gene data show CDR1 as SGHNT and CDR2 as YYREEE (reference sequence). J gave up 1 base and V 3 bases, and 6 bases lay outside the gene matches. The CDR3 length is 16 residues. The CDR3 region is CASSSGLAGGSYEQYF. In nucleotides, the CDR3 is TGTGCCAGCAGCTCAGGACTAGCGGGCGGTTCCTACGAGCAGTACTTC.

The chain is built from TRBV27 and TRBJ2-7; 8 bases line up with TRBD1. CDR3 size: 12 residues. The germline gives CDR1 MNHEY, CDR2 SMNVEV (reference sequence). The trim removed 5 bases at V and 7 bases at J, leaving 4 bases unmatched. Here the CDR3 reads CASSPRTGEQYF. CDR3 nucleotide sequence: TGTGCCAGCAGTCCGAGGACAGGGGAGCAGTACTTC.

V usage is TRBV7-3 and J usage is TRBJ1-6; D is uncertain. CDR1 SGHTA and CDR2 FQGTGA come from the germline V gene. This CDR3 has 13 amino acids. V lost 1 base, J lost 10 bases, and 8 bases lay in between. CDR3 loop: CASSLRRGSPLHF. CDR3 nucleotide sequence: TGTGCCAGCAGCTTAAGGCGGGGATCACCCCTCCACTTT.

The chain links TRBV30 to TRBJ2-7; either TRBD1 or TRBD2 may fit D (5 bases each). V was cut by 2 bases and J by 3 bases, with 17 bases left in between. The CDR3 contains 15 residues. CDR1 GTSNPN and CDR2 SVGIG come from the germline V gene (reference sequence). The CDR3 reads CAWSHLGVGNYEQYF. The CDR3 DNA follows: TGTGCCTGGAGTCACTTGGGGGTGGGGAACTACGAGCAGTACTTC.

This chain connects TRBV4-1 to TRBJ2-3; D perhaps matches TRBD2 (5 bases). V lost 1 base and J lost 4, with 12 bases in between. The CDR3 consists of 15 residues. Germline assignment: CDR1 MGHRA and CDR2 YSYEKL. This CDR3 reads CASSQGQRGADTQYF. The CDR3 bases are TGCGCCAGCAGCCAAGGACAACGGGGAGCAGATACGCAGTATTTT.

This chain uses TRBV27 with TRBJ1-2; D is possibly TRBD1 (6 bases). Trimming took 4 bases from V and 8 from J, leaving 14 bases between them. CDR1 is MNHEY, CDR2 SMNVEV, per germline (reference sequence). CDR3 length: 13 residues. In nucleotides, the CDR3 is TGTGCCAGCAGTTCAGTGGGGGGCTACGGCTACACCTTC. Protein product: CASSSVGGYGYTF.

This chain links TRBV6-1 with TRBJ2-1; maybe TRBD2 (5 bases). V was shortened by 10 bases and J by 7 bases, with 17 bases between the two germline ends. The CDR3 is 13 amino acids. CDR1 and CDR2 (germline): MNHNS, SASEGT. The CDR3 region has the DNA TGTGCCACCCCGGGAAGGCTAGCAAATGAGCAGTTCTTC. Its protein product is CATPGRLANEQFF.

V gene TRBV18 combines with J gene TRBJ2-2, with TRBD1 matching 9 bases. CDR3 size: 16 residues. Per the germline V gene, CDR1 is KGHSH and CDR2 is LQKENI. V lost 3 bases, J lost 4 bases, and 6 bases stayed unmatched. The CDR3 sequence: CASSPRDRVVTGELFF. CDR3 coding DNA: TGTGCCAGCTCACCCCGGGACAGGGTCGTCACCGGGGAGCTGTTTTTT.

J is TRBJ1-3 and V is TRBV5-4; a possible D gene is TRBD1 (6 bases). The germline CDR1 and CDR2 sequences are SGHNT and YYREEE (reference sequence). CDR3 length: 15 amino acids. Trimming left V 0 bases short and J 2 bases short, with 9 bases between. Here the CDR3 reads CASSLGGGPGNTIYF. Here the CDR3 DNA reads TGTGCCAGCAGCTTGGGCGGGGGGCCTGGAAACACCATATATTTT.

This chain connects TRBV7-9 to TRBJ2-7, with a possible D match to TRBD1 (6 bases). This CDR3 has 14 residues. Germline values: CDR1 SEHNR, CDR2 FQNEAQ (reference sequence). The V and J ends lost 2 bases and 3 bases respectively, with 11 bases between them. The CDR3 DNA sequence: TGTGCCAGCAGCTTACTGGGGGCTGACTACGAGCAGTACTTC. Protein: CASSLLGADYEQYF.

The V and J genes are TRBV6-5 and TRBJ2-4; 7 nucleotides align to TRBD1. The germline V gene encodes CDR1 MNHEY and CDR2 SVGAGI. The J segment lost 3 bases and the V segment lost 0 bases, leaving 2 bases of the junction unmatched. The CDR3 runs to 15 residues. Here the CDR3 reads CASSYSGQFKNIQYF. The DNA of the CDR3 is TGTGCCAGCAGTTACTCGGGACAGTTCAAAAACATTCAGTACTTC.

V is TRBV19 and J is TRBJ2-2; no clear D gene. Per the germline V gene, CDR1 is LNHDA and CDR2 is SQIVND (reference sequence). The germline V and J ends were trimmed by 3 bases and 6 bases, with 8 bases remaining between them. The CDR3 totals 13 residues. This CDR3 is CASSISLAGELFF. CDR3 nucleotide sequence: TGTGCCAGTAGTATTTCTCTCGCCGGGGAGCTGTTTTTT.

The rearrangement uses TRBV18 and TRBJ1-1, with no clear D. Germline CDR1 reads KGHSH; CDR2 reads LQKENI. Trimming took 4 bases from V and 4 from J, leaving 10 bases between them. This CDR3 spans 13 amino acids. This chain's CDR3 is CASSLWMGTEAFF. The CDR3, as DNA: TGTGCCAGCTCACTGTGGATGGGCACTGAAGCTTTCTTT.

The CDR3 coding sequence is TGTGCCAGCAGCCCTTCGCGAGCCACAGATACGCAGTATTTT. Translation: CASSPSRATDTQYF. The chain combines TRBV4-2 with TRBJ2-3, with D hard to call. In germline, CDR1 is LGHNA, CDR2 YNFKEQ. This CDR3 has 14 residues. V was cut by 4 bases and J by 2 bases, with 10 bases left in between.

The rearrangement joins TRBV27 to TRBJ1-1; D is unresolved. Germline V lookup: CDR1 MNHEY, CDR2 SMNVEV (reference sequence). This CDR3 has 13 residues. V lost 7 bases and J lost 4, with 13 bases in between. The CDR3 protein is CASTKGLGTEAFF. The CDR3 coding sequence is TGTGCCAGCACGAAGGGTTTAGGCACTGAAGCTTTCTTT.

The chain recombines TRBV30 with TRBJ1-1, with D possibly matching TRBD1 (6 bases). Germline V gives CDR1 GTSNPN, CDR2 SVGIG (reference sequence). V lost 2 bases and J lost 0, with 13 bases in between. This CDR3 comprises 15 residues. CDR3 residues: CAWSRRAGVNTEAFF. DNA of the CDR3: TGTGCCTGGAGTAGGAGGGCAGGGGTGAACACTGAAGCTTTCTTT.

The CDR3 nucleotides read TGTGCCAGCAGCTTAAGGGGACTAGCCGACGAGCAGTACTTC. Its protein product is CASSLRGLADEQYF. V gene TRBV11-3 combines with J gene TRBJ2-7; 9 nucleotides match TRBD2. With 2 bases clipped from V and 5 bases from J, the junction kept 4 bases outside the gene matches. Germline CDR1 is SGHNT and CDR2 is YENEEA. The CDR3 length is 14 residues.

The CDR3 sequence is CASRWGGGETQYF. The DNA for the CDR3 is TGCGCCAGCAGATGGGGGGGCGGAGAGACCCAGTACTTC. The rearrangement links TRBV5-1 to TRBJ2-5, with D maybe TRBD2 (7 bases). The CDR3 has 13 residues. Trimming left V 5 bases short and J 4 bases short, with 12 bases between. Germline V lookup: CDR1 SGHRS, CDR2 YFSETQ. The full variable domain, in which reference TRBV5-1 and TRBJ2-5 provide the parts outside the CDR3, is KAGVTQTPRYLIKTRGQQVTLSCSPISGHRSVSWYQQTPGQGLQFLFEYFSETQRNKGNFPGRFSGRQFSNSRSEMNVSTLELGDSALYLCASRWGGGETQYFGPGTRLLVL.

The J gene is TRBJ1-2, the V gene TRBV5-1, with 7 bases lining up with TRBD1. Per the germline V gene, CDR1 is SGHRS and CDR2 is YFSETQ. Germline trimming cut 4 bases from V and 7 bases from J; bases unmatched to any gene: 10. The CDR3 is 14 amino acids. The DNA of the CDR3 is TGCGCCAGCAGCACCGTCCCAGGACAGGTTGGCTACACCTTC. Translation gives CASSTVPGQVGYTF. Supplemented by reference TRBV5-1 and TRBJ1-2, the full variable domain reads KAGVTQTPRYLIKTRGQQVTLSCSPISGHRSVSWYQQTPGQGLQFLFEYFSETQRNKGNFPGRFSGRQFSNSRSEMNVSTLELGDSALYLCASSTVPGQVGYTFGSGTRLTVV.

The V gene is TRBV10-1, the J gene TRBJ2-3, with a weak D call TRBD1 (5 bases). The V gene lost 3 bases and the J gene lost 4 bases, with 14 bases spanning the gap. Germline V CDR1 and CDR2: WNHNN, SYGVQD (reference sequence). The CDR3 totals 15 residues. In DNA, the CDR3 is TGCGCCAGCAGTGATAGACAGCTGGGGCCAGATACGCAGTATTTT. It yields the protein CASSDRQLGPDTQYF.

The chain couples TRBV27 to TRBJ1-1; TRBD1 aligns across 10 bases. From germline, CDR1 is MNHEY and CDR2 SMNVEV (reference sequence). With V trimmed by 3 bases and J by 2 bases, 9 bases remained unmatched. CDR3 length: 17 amino acids. The CDR3 nucleotides read TGTGCCAGCAGTTTCCTGACAGGGGGCAGGGTAAACACTGAAGCTTTCTTT. It translates to CASSFLTGGRVNTEAFF.

J is TRBJ1-2 and V is TRBV9, with D perhaps matching TRBD1 (6 bases). Trimming removed 0 bases at V and 3 bases at J, with 12 bases between. Germline-derived CDR1 and CDR2 are SGDLS and YYNGEE. CDR3 length equals 15 residues. CDR3 loop: CASSVAAGAYYGYTF. CDR3 sequence (DNA): TGTGCCAGCAGCGTAGCTGCGGGGGCGTACTATGGCTACACCTTC.

The chain carries TRBV15 and TRBJ1-1; D possibly corresponds to TRBD1 (5 bases). V gave up 0 bases and J gave up 3 bases, with 11 bases separating them. This CDR3 is 15 amino acids long. Germline V lookup: CDR1 LNHNV, CDR2 YYDKDF (reference sequence). The CDR3 region has the DNA TGTGCCACCAGCAGAGATGATAGGGGATACACTGAAGCTTTCTTT. It codes for CATSRDDRGYTEAFF.